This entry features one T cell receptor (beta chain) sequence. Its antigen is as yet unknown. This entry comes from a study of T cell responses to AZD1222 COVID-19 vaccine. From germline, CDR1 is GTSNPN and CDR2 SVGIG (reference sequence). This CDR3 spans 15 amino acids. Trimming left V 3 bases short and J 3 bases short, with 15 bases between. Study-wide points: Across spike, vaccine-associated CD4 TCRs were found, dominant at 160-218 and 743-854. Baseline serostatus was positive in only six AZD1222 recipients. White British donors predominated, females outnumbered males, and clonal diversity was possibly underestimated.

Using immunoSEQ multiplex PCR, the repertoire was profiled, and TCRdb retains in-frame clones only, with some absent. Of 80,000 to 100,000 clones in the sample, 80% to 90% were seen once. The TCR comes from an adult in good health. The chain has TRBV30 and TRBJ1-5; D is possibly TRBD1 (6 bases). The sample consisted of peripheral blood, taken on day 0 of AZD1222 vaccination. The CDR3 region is CAWSVKGGYNQPQHF. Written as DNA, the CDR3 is TGTGCCTGGAGCGTAAAAGGGGGATACAATCAGCCCCAGCATTTT.